Reported below is one TCR beta chain. The antigen remains unidentified. Germline assignment: CDR1 SGDLS and CDR2 YYNGEE. With 1 base removed from V and 1 base from J, the gap between germline ends came to 5 bases. The CDR3 has 13 residues. The sample comes from a study of cytotoxic CD8 clonotypes in ibrutinib-treated CLL. The wider study: Among responders, roughly 24 were partial and 2 complete; after median approximately 62 months, approximately 15 stayed remitted and some 12 progressed. With a range of 6 to 36, the median treatment time before response samples were taken was about twelve months.

Generated by immunoSEQ multiplex PCR, the TCRdb table keeps only in-frame clones and is missing some. The table records approximately 190,000 clones, roughly 73% of them present only once. Overall study findings and caveats: Public clonotypes showed up rarely, and on treatment they shrank or held steady.

The source of this sequence is a human donor with chronic lymphocytic leukemia. J is TRBJ1-1 and V is TRBV9, with unresolved D. The sequenced sample was PBMCs, obtained after 12 months of ibrutinib treatment. Here the CDR3 reads CASSVSENTEAFF. Written as DNA, the CDR3 is TGTGCCAGCAGCGTATCGGAGAACACTGAAGCTTTCTTT.